These T cell receptor beta chains were read from a single sample in a study of low-dose radiotherapy and immunotherapy resistance in tumors. TCRdb used MiXCR to reprocess the reads, holding one entry per CDR3 protein. The sample shows fewer than 90,000 distinct CDR3 sequences, 18% of them seen only once. The sequences come from PBMCs, collected before treatment. These TCRs come from a male donor with prostate cancer. The CDR3 runs from the conserved cysteine through the conserved F or W. The D gene is left open where the match is weak. Rows may omit the clone size; those that give it use once, few, many or a size class.

NA	TRBJ2-7	few	TRBV28	TGTGCCAGCAGTCCCCAGACAGAGAGAGGATACTACGAGCAGTACTTC	CASSPQTERGYYEQYF
NA	TRBJ1-2	many	TRBV29-1	TGCAGGGTCGGGCGGAGCTATGGCTACACCTTC	CRVGRSYGYTF
NA	TRBJ2-1	many	TRBV29-1	TGCAGTGTACTAGGGGGGGTGGACTACAATGAGCAGTTCTTC	CSVLGGVDYNEQFF
TRBD1	TRBJ2-5	many	TRBV20-1	TGCAGTGCTTCACAGGGGGCCCAGTACTTC	CSASQGAQYF
NA	TRBJ2-7	many	TRBV19	TGTGCCAGTAGCTACGTCCAGGGCCCCTCCTACGAGCAGTACTTC	CASSYVQGPSYEQYF
NA	TRBJ1-4	many	TRBV6-5	TGTGCCAGCAGTTACTCGATACCCCAACCGGGGAATGAAAAACTGTTTTTT	CASSYSIPQPGNEKLFF
TRBD1	TRBJ1-6	many	TRBV4-1	TGCGCCAGCAGCAACGACGGACAGGGTTCGGTAGGCTCACCCCTCCACTTT	CASSNDGQGSVGSPLHF
NA	TRBJ2-7	NA	TRBV6-5	TGTGCCAGCAGTTACTCGGAGAGTCGGGCGGCGACCCCCTACGAGCAGTACTTC	CASSYSESRAATPYEQYF
NA	TRBJ2-7	many	TRBV19	TGTGCCAGTAGTATCCGGGGGAGCTCCTACGAGCAGTACTTC	CASSIRGSSYEQYF
TRBD1	TRBJ1-5	NA	TRBV28	TGTGCCAGCAGTTCGGCCGACAGGGGGCGTCAGCCCCAGCATTTT	CASSSADRGRQPQHF
TRBD1	TRBJ2-7	NA	TRBV12-3/TRBV12-4	TGTGCCAGCAGTAAGGGACAGGGGGCTGCCTACGAGCAGTACTTC	CASSKGQGAAYEQYF
TRBD1	TRBJ1-3	many	TRBV29-1	TGCAGCGTTGAACCAGGGGGCTCTGGAAACACCATATATTTT	CSVEPGGSGNTIYF
TRBD1	TRBJ1-6	many	TRBV5-4	TGTGCCAGCAGCTTCCCAGGGGGTTCACCCCTCCACTTT	CASSFPGGSPLHF
NA	TRBJ1-1	NA	TRBV27	TGTGCCAGCAGTTTCCCCCGGGGGAACACTGAAGCTTTCTTT	CASSFPRGNTEAFF
TRBD2	TRBJ2-2	many	TRBV7-9	TGTGCCAGCAGCTTTACAGCGGGAGGGCCCGGGGAGCTGTTTTTT	CASSFTAGGPGELFF
TRBD1	TRBJ2-1	many	TRBV11-2	TGTGCCAGCAGCGGCCGACAGGGGAACAATGAGCAGTTCTTC	CASSGRQGNNEQFF
NA	TRBJ2-7	NA	TRBV3-1	TGTGCCAGCAGCCAAGATGGGGTTGCGTCCTACGAGCAGTACTTC	CASSQDGVASYEQYF
NA	TRBJ2-4	many	TRBV20-1	TGCAGTGCCCCATCCGCCACGTCCACGGGGCGGGTCGCCAAAAACATTCAGTACTTC	CSAPSATSTGRVAKNIQYF
NA	TRBJ1-1	many	TRBV25-1	TGTGCCAGCAGTGGAACAGGCGAAGCTTTCTTT	CASSGTGEAFF
NA	TRBJ2-7	NA	TRBV5-4	TGTGCCAGCAGCTTGGGAGTAACCGACTCCTACGAGCAGTACTTC	CASSLGVTDSYEQYF
TRBD1	TRBJ2-7	many	TRBV5-1	TGCGCCAGCAGACGGGACAGGGGCTACGAGCAGTACTTC	CASRRDRGYEQYF
NA	TRBJ2-3	once	TRBV15	TGTGCCACCAGCAGTCTCTCCGCGGGGAGATCAGATACGCAGTATTTT	CATSSLSAGRSDTQYF
NA	TRBJ2-2	NA	TRBV6-2/TRBV6-3	TGTGCCAGCAGTTACGCAGGGTACACCGGGGAGCTGTTTTTT	CASSYAGYTGELFF
NA	TRBJ1-1	many	TRBV6-5	TGTGCCAGCAGTTACTCTACCGATCTGACTGAAGCTTTCTTT	CASSYSTDLTEAFF
NA	TRBJ1-2	NA	TRBV10-3	TGTGCCATCAGGGGGATTGGGGATGGAGGCTATGGCTACACCTTC	CAIRGIGDGGYGYTF
NA	TRBJ1-3	many	TRBV6-5	TGTGCCAGCAGTTATGGAAACACCATATATTTT	CASSYGNTIYF
NA	TRBJ2-6	many	TRBV20-1	TGCAGTGCTCCGTCCATTATGGCCAACGTCCTGACTTTC	CSAPSIMANVLTF
NA	TRBJ2-5	many	TRBV5-1	TGCGCCAGCAGCTTTGGTTTCGGTCAAGAGACCCAGTACTTC	CASSFGFGQETQYF
NA	TRBJ1-1	NA	TRBV30	TGTGCCTGGAGTCAGGGTGCTCAGGCTGAAGCTTTCTTT	CAWSQGAQAEAFF
TRBD2	TRBJ2-3	many	TRBV20-1	TGCAGTGCGCGCGGGGGGGCCGTCGCAGATACGCAGTATTTT	CSARGGAVADTQYF
TRBD1	TRBJ2-7	NA	TRBV24-1	TGTGCCACCAGTGATTCGGGACAGGGGGCCTACGAGCAGTACTTC	CATSDSGQGAYEQYF
NA	TRBJ1-1	many	TRBV18	TGTGCCAGCTCACCCCAAAGGACAGCCACTGAAGCTTTCTTT	CASSPQRTATEAFF
TRBD2	TRBJ2-2	many	TRBV7-3	TGTGCCAGCAGCTTACTCGGCGGGGGGAACACCGGGGAGCTGTTTTTT	CASSLLGGGNTGELFF
NA	TRBJ1-1	many	TRBV30	TGTGCCTGGAGTCGCCTTGGGGGGACTGAAGCTTTCTTT	CAWSRLGGTEAFF
NA	TRBJ2-5	many	TRBV5-1	TGCGCCAGCAGCTCGATGGGGGCCGAGACCCAGTACTTC	CASSSMGAETQYF
NA	TRBJ1-3	NA	TRBV19	TGTGCCAGTACCACAAGACGGGCCTCTGGAAACACCATATATTTT	CASTTRRASGNTIYF
NA	TRBJ1-1	NA	TRBV12-3/TRBV12-4	TGTGCCAGCACCGCTCGGGGGTTCATGAACACTGAAGCTTTCTTT	CASTARGFMNTEAFF
NA	TRBJ2-7	many	TRBV27	TGTGCCAGCAGTGCCTCCCTCCCTTACGAGCAGTACTTC	CASSASLPYEQYF
NA	TRBJ2-5	many	TRBV7-9	TGTGCCAGCAGCTTAGCTCAGCAGTCCGAGACCCAGTACTTC	CASSLAQQSETQYF
NA	TRBJ2-2	many	TRBV6-2/TRBV6-3	TGTGCCAGCAGTTCCACGAACACCGGGGAGCTGTTTTTT	CASSSTNTGELFF
NA	TRBJ2-2	many	TRBV29-1	TGCAGCGTGCGAAACACCGGGGAGCTGTTTTTT	CSVRNTGELFF
NA	TRBJ1-5	many	TRBV15	TGTGCCACCAGCAGAGTTAGGGGTGGCAATCAGCCCCAGCATTTT	CATSRVRGGNQPQHF
NA	TRBJ2-7	many	TRBV5-5	TGTGCCAGCAGCCCTGTGTCCTGGGGCAGTTCCTACGAGCAGTACTTC	CASSPVSWGSSYEQYF
TRBD2	TRBJ2-7	once	TRBV12-3/TRBV12-4	TGTGCCAGCAGCCGGACTGGGGGGGAAAGCTACGAGCAGTACTTC	CASSRTGGESYEQYF
TRBD1	TRBJ1-2	many	TRBV30	TGTGCCTGGGGAACAGGGGGCAGCTATGGCTACACCTTC	CAWGTGGSYGYTF
TRBD2	TRBJ2-7	many	TRBV7-2	TGTGCCAGCAGCACTAGGACTAGCGGGGGGAACTCCTACGAGCAGTACTTC	CASSTRTSGGNSYEQYF
NA	TRBJ2-2	NA	TRBV12-3/TRBV12-4	TGTGCCAGCAGTACCGTAGGGGGTTACACCGGGGAGCTGTTTTTT	CASSTVGGYTGELFF
TRBD2	TRBJ2-3	many	TRBV5-1	TGCGCCAGCAGCGTAGCTAGCGGGGTCACAGATACGCAGTATTTT	CASSVASGVTDTQYF
TRBD1	TRBJ2-4	many	TRBV9	TGTGCCAGCAGCGTAGCTACAGGGGTTTTAGCCAAAAACATTCAGTACTTC	CASSVATGVLAKNIQYF
NA	TRBJ2-7	many	TRBV28	TGTGCCAGCAGCCGCCGGGACCCTGGATTCGAGCAGTACTTC	CASSRRDPGFEQYF
TRBD1	TRBJ1-2	NA	TRBV7-9	TGTGCCAGCAGCCTCGGCCAGCCAGGGGGGGGTGGCTACACCTTC	CASSLGQPGGGGYTF
TRBD1	TRBJ2-7	many	TRBV4-1	TGCGCCAGCAGCCAACGACAGGGAGTCTACGAGCAGTACTTC	CASSQRQGVYEQYF
TRBD2	TRBJ2-1	many	TRBV19	TGTGCCAGTAGTGTTTTGACTAGCGGAGTCTACAATGAGCAGTTCTTC	CASSVLTSGVYNEQFF
TRBD1	TRBJ2-7	many	TRBV5-1	TGCGCCAGCAGCACAGGGGGAGGAACGTACGAGCAGTACTTC	CASSTGGGTYEQYF
NA	TRBJ1-5	many	TRBV20-1	TGCAGTGCTCGCATGACGGTTAGGGACAATCAGCCCCAGCATTTT	CSARMTVRDNQPQHF